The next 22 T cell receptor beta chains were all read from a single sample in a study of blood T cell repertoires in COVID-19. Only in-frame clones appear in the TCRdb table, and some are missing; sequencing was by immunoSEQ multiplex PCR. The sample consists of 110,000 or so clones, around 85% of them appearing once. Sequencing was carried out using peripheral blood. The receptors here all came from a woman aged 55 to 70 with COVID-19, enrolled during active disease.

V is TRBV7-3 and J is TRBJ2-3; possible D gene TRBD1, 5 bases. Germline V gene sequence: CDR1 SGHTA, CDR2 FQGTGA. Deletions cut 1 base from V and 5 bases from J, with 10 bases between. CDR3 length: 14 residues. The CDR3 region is CASSLSQGRDTQYF. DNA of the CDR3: TGTGCCAGCAGCTTAAGCCAGGGAAGAGATACGCAGTATTTT.

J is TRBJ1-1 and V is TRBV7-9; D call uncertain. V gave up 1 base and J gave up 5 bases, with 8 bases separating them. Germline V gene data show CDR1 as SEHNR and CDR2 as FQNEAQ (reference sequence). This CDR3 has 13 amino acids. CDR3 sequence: CASSLGSVTEAFF. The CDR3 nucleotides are TGTGCCAGCAGCTTAGGTTCGGTTACTGAAGCTTTCTTT.

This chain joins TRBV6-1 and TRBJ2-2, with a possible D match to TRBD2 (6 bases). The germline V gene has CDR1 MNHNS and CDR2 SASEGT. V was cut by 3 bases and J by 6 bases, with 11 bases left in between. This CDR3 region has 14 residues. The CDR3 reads CASSEGGVPGELFF. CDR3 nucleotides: TGTGCCAGCAGTGAGGGGGGAGTACCCGGGGAGCTGTTTTTT.

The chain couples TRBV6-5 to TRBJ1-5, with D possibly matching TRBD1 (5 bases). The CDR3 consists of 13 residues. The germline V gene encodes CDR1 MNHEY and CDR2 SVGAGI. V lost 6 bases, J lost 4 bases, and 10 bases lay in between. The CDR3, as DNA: TGTGCCAGCAGACCACAGGAAAATCAGCCCCAGCATTTT. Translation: CASRPQENQPQHF.

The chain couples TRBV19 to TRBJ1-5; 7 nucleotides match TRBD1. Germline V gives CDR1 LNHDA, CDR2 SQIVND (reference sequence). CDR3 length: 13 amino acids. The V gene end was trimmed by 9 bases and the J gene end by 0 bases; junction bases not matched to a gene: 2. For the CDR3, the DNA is TGTGCCAGCGGGACAGCTAGCAATCAGCCCCAGCATTTT. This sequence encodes CASGTASNQPQHF.

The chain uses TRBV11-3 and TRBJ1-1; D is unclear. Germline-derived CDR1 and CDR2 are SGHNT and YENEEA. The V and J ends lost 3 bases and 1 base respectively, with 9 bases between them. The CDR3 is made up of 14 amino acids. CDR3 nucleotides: TGTGCCAGCAGCTTGTCCGGTGAGAACACTGAAGCTTTCTTT. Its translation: CASSLSGENTEAFF.

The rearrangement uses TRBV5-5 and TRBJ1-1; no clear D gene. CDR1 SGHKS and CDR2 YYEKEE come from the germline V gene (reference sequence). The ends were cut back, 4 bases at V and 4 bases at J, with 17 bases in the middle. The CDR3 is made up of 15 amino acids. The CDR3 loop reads CASSPLTQLATEAFF. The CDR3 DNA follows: TGTGCCAGCAGCCCCCTAACCCAGTTAGCCACTGAAGCTTTCTTT.

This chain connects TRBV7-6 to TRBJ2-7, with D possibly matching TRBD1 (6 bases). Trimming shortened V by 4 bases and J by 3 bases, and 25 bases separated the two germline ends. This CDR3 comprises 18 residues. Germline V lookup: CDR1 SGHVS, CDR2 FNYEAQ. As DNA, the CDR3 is TGTGCCAGCAGCTCCTCTTTAACAGGGATCGGCGCCTACTACGAGCAGTACTTC. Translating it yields CASSSSLTGIGAYYEQYF. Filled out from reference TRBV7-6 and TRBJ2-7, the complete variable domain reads GAGVSQSPRYKVTKRGQDVALRCDPISGHVSLYWYRQALGQGPEFLTYFNYEAQQDKSGLPNDRFSAERPEGSISTLTIQRTEQRDSAMYRCASSSSLTGIGAYYEQYFGPGTRLTVT.

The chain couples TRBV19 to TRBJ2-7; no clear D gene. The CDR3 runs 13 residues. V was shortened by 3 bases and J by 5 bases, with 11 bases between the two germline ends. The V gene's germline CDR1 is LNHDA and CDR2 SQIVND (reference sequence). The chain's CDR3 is CASSISSSNEQYF. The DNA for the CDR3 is TGTGCCAGTAGTATTAGTTCCTCTAACGAGCAGTACTTC.

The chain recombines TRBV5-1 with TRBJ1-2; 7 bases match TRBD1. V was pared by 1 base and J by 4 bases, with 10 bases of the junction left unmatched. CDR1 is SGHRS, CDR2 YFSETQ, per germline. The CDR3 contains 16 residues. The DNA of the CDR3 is TGCGCCAGCAGCTTGCTTGGGACAGAAGACGCCTATGGCTACACCTTC. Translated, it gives CASSLLGTEDAYGYTF.

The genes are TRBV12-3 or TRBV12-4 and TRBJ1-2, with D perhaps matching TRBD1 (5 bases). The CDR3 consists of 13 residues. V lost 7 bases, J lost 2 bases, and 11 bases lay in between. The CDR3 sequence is CASNRGENYGYTF. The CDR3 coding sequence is TGTGCCAGCAACCGGGGGGAGAACTATGGCTACACCTTC.

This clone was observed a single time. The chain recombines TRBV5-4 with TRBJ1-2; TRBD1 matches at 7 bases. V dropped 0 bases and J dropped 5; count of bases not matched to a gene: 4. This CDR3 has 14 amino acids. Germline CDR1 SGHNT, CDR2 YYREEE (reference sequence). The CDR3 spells CASSLDRGSYGYTF. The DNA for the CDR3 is TGTGCCAGCAGCTTGGACAGGGGAAGTTATGGCTACACCTTC. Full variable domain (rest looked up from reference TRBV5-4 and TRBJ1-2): ETGVTQSPTHLIKTRGQQVTLRCSSQSGHNTVSWYQQALGQGPQFIFQYYREEENGRGNFPPRFSGLQFPNYSSELNVNALELDDSALYLCASSLDRGSYGYTFGSGTRLTVV.

CDR3 DNA: TGTGCCAGCAGCTTGAGAGTCAATAGCAATCAGCCCCAGCATTTT. Translation gives CASSLRVNSNQPQHF. The chain uses TRBV5-8 and TRBJ1-5; unclear D gene. In germline, CDR1 is SGHTS, CDR2 YDEGEE. Trimming left V 1 base short and J 0 bases short, with 8 bases between. CDR3 length: 15 amino acids.

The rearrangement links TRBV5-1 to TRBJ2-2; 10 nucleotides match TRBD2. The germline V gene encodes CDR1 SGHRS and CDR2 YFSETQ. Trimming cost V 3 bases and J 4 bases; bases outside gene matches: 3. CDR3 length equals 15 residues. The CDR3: CASSWGTSVTGELFF. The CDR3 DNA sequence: TGCGCCAGCAGCTGGGGGACTAGCGTCACCGGGGAGCTGTTTTTT.

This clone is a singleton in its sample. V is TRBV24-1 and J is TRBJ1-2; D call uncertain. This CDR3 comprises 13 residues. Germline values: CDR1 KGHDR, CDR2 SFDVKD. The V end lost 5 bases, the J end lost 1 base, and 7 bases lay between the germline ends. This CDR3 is CATSAGINYGYTF. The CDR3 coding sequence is TGTGCCACCAGTGCCGGGATTAACTATGGCTACACCTTC.

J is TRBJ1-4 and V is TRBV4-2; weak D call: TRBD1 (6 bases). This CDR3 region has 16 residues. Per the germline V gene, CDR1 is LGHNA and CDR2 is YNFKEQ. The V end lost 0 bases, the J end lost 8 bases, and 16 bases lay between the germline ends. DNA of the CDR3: TGTGCCAGCAGCCAAGACCTACCGACAGGTTCAGAAAAACTGTTTTTT. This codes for CASSQDLPTGSEKLFF.

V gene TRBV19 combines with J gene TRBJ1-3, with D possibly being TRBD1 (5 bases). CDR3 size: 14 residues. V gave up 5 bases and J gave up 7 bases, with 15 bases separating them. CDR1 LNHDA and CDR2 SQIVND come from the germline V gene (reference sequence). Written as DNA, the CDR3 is TGTGCCAGTAGTCAGGCAGGGACTTGGAACACCATATATTTT. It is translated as CASSQAGTWNTIYF.

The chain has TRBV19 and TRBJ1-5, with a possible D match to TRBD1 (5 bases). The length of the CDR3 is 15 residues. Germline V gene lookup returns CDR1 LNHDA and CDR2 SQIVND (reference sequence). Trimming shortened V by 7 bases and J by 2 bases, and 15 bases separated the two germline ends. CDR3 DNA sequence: TGTGCCAGTACCACGGAAGGGGTTCGCAATCAGCCCCAGCATTTT. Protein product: CASTTEGVRNQPQHF.

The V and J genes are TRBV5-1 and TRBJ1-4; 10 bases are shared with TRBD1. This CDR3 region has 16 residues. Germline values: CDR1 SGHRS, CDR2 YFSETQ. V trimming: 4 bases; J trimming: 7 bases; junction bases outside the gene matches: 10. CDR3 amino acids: CASSTSRQGAGEKLFF. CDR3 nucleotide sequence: TGCGCCAGCAGCACGTCGCGACAGGGGGCGGGTGAAAAACTGTTTTTT.

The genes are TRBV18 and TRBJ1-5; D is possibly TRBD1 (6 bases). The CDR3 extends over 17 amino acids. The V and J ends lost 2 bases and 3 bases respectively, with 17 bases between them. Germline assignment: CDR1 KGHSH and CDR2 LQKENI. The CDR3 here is CASSPLSRGAYNQPQHF. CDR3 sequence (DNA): TGTGCCAGCTCACCATTAAGCAGGGGTGCGTACAATCAGCCCCAGCATTTT.

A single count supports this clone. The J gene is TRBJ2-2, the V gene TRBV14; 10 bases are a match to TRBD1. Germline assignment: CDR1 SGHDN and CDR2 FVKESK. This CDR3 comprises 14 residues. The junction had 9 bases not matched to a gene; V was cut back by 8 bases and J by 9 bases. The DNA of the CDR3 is TGTGCCAGCTCCCGGACAGGGGGAGGTCGGGAGCTGTTTTTT. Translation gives CASSRTGGGRELFF.

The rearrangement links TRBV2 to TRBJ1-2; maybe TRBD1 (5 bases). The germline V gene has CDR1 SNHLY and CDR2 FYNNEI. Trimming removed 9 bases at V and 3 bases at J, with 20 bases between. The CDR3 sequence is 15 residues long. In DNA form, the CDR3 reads TGTGCCAGGGAGGGGATGGGCGTGGGATACTATGGCTACACCTTC. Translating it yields CAREGMGVGYYGYTF.